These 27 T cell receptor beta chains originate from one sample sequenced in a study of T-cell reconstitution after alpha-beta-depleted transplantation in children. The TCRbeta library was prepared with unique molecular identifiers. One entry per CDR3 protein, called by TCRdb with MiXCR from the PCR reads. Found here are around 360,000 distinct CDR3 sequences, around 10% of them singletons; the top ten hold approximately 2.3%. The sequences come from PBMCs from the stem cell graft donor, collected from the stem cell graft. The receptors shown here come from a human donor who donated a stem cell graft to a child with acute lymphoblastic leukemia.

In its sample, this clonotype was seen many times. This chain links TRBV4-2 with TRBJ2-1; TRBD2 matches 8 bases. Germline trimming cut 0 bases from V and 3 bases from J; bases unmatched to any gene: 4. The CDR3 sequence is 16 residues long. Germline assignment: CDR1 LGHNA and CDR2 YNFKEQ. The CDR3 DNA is TGTGCCAGCAGCCAAGAAGGGCTAGCGGGCTACAATGAGCAGTTCTTC. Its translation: CASSQEGLAGYNEQFF.

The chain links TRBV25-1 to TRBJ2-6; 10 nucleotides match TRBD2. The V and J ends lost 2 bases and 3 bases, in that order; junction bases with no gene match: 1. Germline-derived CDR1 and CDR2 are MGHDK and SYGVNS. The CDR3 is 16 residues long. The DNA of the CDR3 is TGTGCCAGCAGTGAACTAGCGGGAGATGGGGCCAACGTCCTGACTTTC. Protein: CASSELAGDGANVLTF. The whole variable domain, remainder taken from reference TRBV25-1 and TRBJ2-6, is EADIYQTPRYLVIGTGKKITLECSQTMGHDKMYWYQQDPGMELHLIHYSYGVNSTEKGDLSSESTVSRIRTEHFPLTLESARPSHTSQYLCASSELAGDGANVLTFGAGSRLTVL.

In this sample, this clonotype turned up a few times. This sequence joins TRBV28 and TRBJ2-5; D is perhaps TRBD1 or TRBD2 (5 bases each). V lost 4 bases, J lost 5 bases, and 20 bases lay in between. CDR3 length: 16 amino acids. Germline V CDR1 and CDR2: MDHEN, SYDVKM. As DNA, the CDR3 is TGTGCCAGCAGTTCCCCCCGGATGAGGGGTAGGGAGACCCAGTACTTC. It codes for CASSSPRMRGRETQYF.

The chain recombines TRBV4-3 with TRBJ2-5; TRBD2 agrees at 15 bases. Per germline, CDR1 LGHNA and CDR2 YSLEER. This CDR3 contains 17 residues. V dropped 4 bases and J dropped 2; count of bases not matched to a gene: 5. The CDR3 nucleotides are TGCGCCAGCAGCCCGGGACTAGCGGGAGGTGGGCAAGAGACCCAGTACTTC. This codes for CASSPGLAGGGQETQYF.

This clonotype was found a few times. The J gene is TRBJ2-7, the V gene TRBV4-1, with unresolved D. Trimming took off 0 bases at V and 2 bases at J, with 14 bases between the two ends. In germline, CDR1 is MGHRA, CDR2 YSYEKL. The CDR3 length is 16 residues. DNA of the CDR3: TGCGCCAGCAGCCAAGAGACGACTCCCATAGCCTACGAGCAGTACTTC. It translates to CASSQETTPIAYEQYF.

Here the CDR3 reads CATGGRADSPLHF. The CDR3 coding sequence is TGTGCCACTGGAGGGAGGGCTGATTCACCCCTCCACTTT. The chain couples TRBV28 to TRBJ1-6; D call uncertain. Trimming shortened V by 10 bases and J by 8 bases, and 15 bases separated the two germline ends. In germline, CDR1 is MDHEN, CDR2 SYDVKM. This CDR3 contains 13 residues.

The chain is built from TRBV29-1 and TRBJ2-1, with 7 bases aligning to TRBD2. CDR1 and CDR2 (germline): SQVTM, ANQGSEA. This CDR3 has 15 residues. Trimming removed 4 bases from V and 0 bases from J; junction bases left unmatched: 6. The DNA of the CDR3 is TGCAGCGTTGGTGGCGGGAGTCCCTCCTACAATGAGCAGTTCTTC. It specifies CSVGGGSPSYNEQFF.

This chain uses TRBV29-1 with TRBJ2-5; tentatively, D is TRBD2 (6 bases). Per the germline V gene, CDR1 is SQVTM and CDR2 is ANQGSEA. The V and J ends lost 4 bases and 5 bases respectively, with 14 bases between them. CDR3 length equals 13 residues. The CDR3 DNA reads TGCAGCGTTGCAGGGCGGGAAGGGGAGACCCAGTACTTC. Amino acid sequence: CSVAGREGETQYF.

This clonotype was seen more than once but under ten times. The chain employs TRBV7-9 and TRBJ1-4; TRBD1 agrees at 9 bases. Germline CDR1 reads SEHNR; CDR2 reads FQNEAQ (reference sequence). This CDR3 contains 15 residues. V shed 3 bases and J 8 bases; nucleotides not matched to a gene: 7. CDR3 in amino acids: CASSFGDRDPEKLFF. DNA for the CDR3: TGTGCCAGCAGCTTTGGGGACAGGGATCCCGAAAAACTGTTTTTT.

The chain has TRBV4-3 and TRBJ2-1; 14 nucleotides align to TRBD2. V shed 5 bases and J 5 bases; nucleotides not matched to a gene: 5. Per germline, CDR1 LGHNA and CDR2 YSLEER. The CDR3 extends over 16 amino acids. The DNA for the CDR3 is TGCGCCAGCAGCAGGACTAGCGGGAGGACCAACAATGAGCAGTTCTTC. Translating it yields CASSRTSGRTNNEQFF.

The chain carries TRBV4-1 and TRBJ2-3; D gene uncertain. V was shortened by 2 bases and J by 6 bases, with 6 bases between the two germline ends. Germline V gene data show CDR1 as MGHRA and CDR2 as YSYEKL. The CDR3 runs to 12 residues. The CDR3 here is CASSQTEDTQYF. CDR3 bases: TGCGCCAGCAGCCAAACCGAGGATACGCAGTATTTT.

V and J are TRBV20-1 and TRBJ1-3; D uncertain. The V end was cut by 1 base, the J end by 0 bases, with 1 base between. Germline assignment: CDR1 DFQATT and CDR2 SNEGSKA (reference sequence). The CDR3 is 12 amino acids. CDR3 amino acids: CSARVSGNTIYF. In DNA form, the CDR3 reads TGCAGTGCTAGAGTCTCTGGAAACACCATATATTTT.

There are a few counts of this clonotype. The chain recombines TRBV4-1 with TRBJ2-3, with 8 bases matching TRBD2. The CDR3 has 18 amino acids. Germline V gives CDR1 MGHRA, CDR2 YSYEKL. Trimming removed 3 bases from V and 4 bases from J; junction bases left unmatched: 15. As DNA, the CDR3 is TGCGCCAGCAGCCACCTCCCGGTGGCGGGAGGTGGTGCAGATACGCAGTATTTT. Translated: CASSHLPVAGGGADTQYF.

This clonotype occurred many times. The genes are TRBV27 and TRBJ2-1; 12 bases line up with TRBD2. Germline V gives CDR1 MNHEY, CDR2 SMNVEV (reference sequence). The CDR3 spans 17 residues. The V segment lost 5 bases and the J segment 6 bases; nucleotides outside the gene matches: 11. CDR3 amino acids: CASSVTSGSLYPNEQFF. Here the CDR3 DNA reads TGTGCCAGCAGTGTGACTAGCGGGAGCCTCTACCCCAATGAGCAGTTCTTC.

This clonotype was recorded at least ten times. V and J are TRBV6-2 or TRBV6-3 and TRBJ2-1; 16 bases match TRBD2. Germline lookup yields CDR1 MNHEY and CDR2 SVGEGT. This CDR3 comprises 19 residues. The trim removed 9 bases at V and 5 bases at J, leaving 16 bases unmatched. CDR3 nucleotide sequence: TGTGCCAGGGACCCGGGACTAGCGGGAGGGCCTTGGCAGAACAATGAGCAGTTCTTC. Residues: CARDPGLAGGPWQNNEQFF.

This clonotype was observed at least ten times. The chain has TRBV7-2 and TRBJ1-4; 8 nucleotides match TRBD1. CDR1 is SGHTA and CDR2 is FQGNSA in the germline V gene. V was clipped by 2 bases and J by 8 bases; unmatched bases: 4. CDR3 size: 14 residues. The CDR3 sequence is CASSLQGAREKLFF. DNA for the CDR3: TGTGCCAGCAGCTTACAGGGGGCAAGGGAAAAACTGTTTTTT.

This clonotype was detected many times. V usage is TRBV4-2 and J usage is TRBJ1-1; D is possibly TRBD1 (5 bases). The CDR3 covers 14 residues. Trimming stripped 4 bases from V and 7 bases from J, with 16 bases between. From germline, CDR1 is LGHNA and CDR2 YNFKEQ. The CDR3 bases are TGTGCCAGCAGCCCCAACGCTGGGGCGCGTGAAGCTTTCTTT. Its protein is CASSPNAGAREAFF.

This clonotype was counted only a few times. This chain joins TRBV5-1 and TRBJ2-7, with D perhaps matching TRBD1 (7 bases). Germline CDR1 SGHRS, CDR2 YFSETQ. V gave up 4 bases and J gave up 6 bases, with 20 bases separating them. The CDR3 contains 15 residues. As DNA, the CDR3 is TGCGCCAGCAGCCTGGCAGGGGGGAAAGTCGGCGAGCAGTACTTC. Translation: CASSLAGGKVGEQYF.

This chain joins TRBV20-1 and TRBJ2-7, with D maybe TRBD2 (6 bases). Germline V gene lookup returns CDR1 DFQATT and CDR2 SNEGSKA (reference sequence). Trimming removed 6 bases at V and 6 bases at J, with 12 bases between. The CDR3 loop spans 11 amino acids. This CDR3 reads CSARDFREQYF. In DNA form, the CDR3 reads TGCAGTGCCCGGGACTTTCGCGAGCAGTACTTC.

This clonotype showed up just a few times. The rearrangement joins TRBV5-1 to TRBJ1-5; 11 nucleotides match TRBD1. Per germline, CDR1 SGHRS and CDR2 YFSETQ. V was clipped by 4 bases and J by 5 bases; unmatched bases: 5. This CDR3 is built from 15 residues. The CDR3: CASSRGQGVDQPQHF. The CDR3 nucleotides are TGCGCCAGCAGCAGGGGACAGGGGGTGGATCAGCCCCAGCATTTT.

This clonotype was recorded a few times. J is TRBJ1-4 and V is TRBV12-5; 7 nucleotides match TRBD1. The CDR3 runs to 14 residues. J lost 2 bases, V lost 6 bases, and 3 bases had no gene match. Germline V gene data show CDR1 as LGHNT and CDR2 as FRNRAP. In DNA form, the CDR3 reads TGTGCTAGTGGCCCGGGACAGACTAATGAAAAACTGTTTTTT. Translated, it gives CASGPGQTNEKLFF.

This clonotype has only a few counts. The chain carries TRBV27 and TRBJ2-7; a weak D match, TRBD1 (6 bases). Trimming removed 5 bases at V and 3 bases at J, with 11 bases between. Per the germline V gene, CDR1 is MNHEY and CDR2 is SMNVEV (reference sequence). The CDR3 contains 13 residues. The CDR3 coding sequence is TGTGCCAGCAGTGCCAACAGGGACTACGAGCAGTACTTC. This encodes CASSANRDYEQYF.

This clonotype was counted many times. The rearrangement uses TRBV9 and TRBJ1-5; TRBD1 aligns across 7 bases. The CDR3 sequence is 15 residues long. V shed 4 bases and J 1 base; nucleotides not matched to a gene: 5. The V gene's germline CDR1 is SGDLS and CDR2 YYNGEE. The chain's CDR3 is CASSPTGQSNQPQHF. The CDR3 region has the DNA TGTGCCAGCAGCCCCACGGGACAGAGCAATCAGCCCCAGCATTTT.

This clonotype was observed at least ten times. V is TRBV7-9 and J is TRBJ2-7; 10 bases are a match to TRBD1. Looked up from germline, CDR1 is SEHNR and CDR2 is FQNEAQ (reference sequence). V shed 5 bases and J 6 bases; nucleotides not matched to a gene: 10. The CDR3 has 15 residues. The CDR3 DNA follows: TGTGCCAGCAGCATAGACAGGGGGCTTGGAGGCGAGCAGTACTTC. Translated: CASSIDRGLGGEQYF.

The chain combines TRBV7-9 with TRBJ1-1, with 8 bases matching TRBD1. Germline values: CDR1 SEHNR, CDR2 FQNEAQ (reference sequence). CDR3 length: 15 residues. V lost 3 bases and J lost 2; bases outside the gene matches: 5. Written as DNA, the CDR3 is TGTGCCAGCAGCTTGGGACAGGTTTCCAACACTGAAGCTTTCTTT. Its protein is CASSLGQVSNTEAFF.

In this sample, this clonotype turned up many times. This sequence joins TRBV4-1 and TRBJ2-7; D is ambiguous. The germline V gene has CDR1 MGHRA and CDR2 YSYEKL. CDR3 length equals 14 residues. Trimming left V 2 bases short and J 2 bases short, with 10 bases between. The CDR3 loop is CASSQSAFPYEQYF. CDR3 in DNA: TGCGCCAGCAGCCAATCTGCGTTTCCCTACGAGCAGTACTTC.

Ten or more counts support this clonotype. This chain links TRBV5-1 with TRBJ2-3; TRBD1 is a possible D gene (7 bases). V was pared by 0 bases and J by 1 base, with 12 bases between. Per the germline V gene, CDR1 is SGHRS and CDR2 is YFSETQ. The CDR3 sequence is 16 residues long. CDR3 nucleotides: TGCGCCAGCAGCTTGGATGGCAGGGGGGGCACAGATACGCAGTATTTT. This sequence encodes CASSLDGRGGTDTQYF. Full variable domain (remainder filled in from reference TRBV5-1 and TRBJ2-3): KAGVTQTPRYLIKTRGQQVTLSCSPISGHRSVSWYQQTPGQGLQFLFEYFSETQRNKGNFPGRFSGRQFSNSRSEMNVSTLELGDSALYLCASSLDGRGGTDTQYFGPGTRLTVL.